This T cell receptor beta chain appears in the sequencing data of a study of T cells in Graves' hyperthyroidism and ophthalmopathy. From RNA transcripts, TCR beta CDR3 regions were amplified. The HTBI primer set served for first-round RT-PCR of the TCR CDR3. Using its own MiXCR run on the multiplex PCR reads, TCRdb lists one record per CDR3 protein. The table shows about 640,000 distinct CDR3 sequences, with roughly 20% occurring only once. The germline V gene encodes CDR1 MNHNS and CDR2 SASEGT. V was shortened by 0 bases and J by 0 bases, with 12 bases between the two germline ends. The CDR3 totals 17 residues.

The chain recombines TRBV6-1 with TRBJ1-3; D unresolved. The clonotype originates from a man aged 30-40 years with Graves' ophthalmopathy. The sequenced sample consisted of blood. This CDR3 is CASSEAPGLRSGNTIYF. DNA for the CDR3: TGTGCCAGCAGTGAAGCCCCGGGTCTACGCTCTGGAAACACCATATATTTT.